This passage covers 32 T cell receptor beta chains from one sample sequenced in a study of control samples from healthy donors and cancer patients. Using immunoSEQ multiplex PCR, the repertoire was profiled, and TCRdb retains in-frame clones only, with some absent. The table has roughly 160,000 clones, less than 95% seen once. The sequencing sample was made of PBMCs. The receptors derive from a man aged 55 to 69 with colorectal cancer.

This sequence joins TRBV6-5 and TRBJ1-6; TRBD1 agrees at 8 bases. Germline CDR1 reads MNHEY; CDR2 reads SVGAGI. V gave up 2 bases and J gave up 8 bases; unmatched junction bases: 5. The CDR3 length is 15 residues. The CDR3 DNA follows: TGTGCCAGCAGTTACGCGACAGGGGCTTATTCACCCCTCCACTTT. Translating it yields CASSYATGAYSPLHF.

The chain recombines TRBV6-5 with TRBJ2-5; D uncertain. The germline CDR1 and CDR2 sequences are MNHEY and SVGAGI. The CDR3 sequence is 14 residues long. Trimming cost V 0 bases and J 5 bases, with 10 bases left between them. CDR3 nucleotide sequence: TGTGCCAGCAGTTACTCGAAAGGGTGGGAGACCCAGTACTTC. It specifies CASSYSKGWETQYF.

This clone occurred once. The chain recombines TRBV5-5 with TRBJ1-3; possibly TRBD1 for D (5 bases). The germline CDR1 and CDR2 sequences are SGHKS and YYEKEE (reference sequence). Trimming removed 0 bases at V and 3 bases at J, with 10 bases between. The CDR3 covers 15 residues. The CDR3 reads CASSLASGFGNTIYF. In nucleotides, the CDR3 is TGTGCCAGCAGCTTGGCCTCAGGGTTTGGAAACACCATATATTTT.

V usage is TRBV19 and J usage is TRBJ1-1, with D possibly being TRBD1 (6 bases). Trimming took 7 bases from V and 3 from J, leaving 6 bases between them. CDR1 is LNHDA and CDR2 is SQIVND in the germline V gene (reference sequence). The CDR3 totals 11 residues. The CDR3 loop is CASTGDTEAFF. As DNA, the CDR3 is TGTGCCAGTACAGGGGACACTGAAGCTTTCTTT.

The DNA for the CDR3 is TGTGCCAGCAGCGTAGTGGAGACAGGGAGAATATTCTTT. This translates into CASSVVETGRIFF. The chain carries TRBV9 and TRBJ1-1, with 7 bases fitting TRBD1. This CDR3 comprises 13 residues. CDR1 is SGDLS, CDR2 YYNGEE, per germline. With 0 bases clipped from V and 14 bases from J, the junction kept 10 bases outside the gene matches.

The chain combines TRBV4-3 with TRBJ2-3; 8 bases align to TRBD2. CDR1 is LGHNA, CDR2 YSLEER, per germline. CDR3 length: 15 amino acids. Trimming at V came to 0 bases and at J to 7 bases, leaving 6 bases not matched to a gene. Written as DNA, the CDR3 is TGCGCCAGCAGCCAAGAGGTCGGGGGGGTCCATACGCAGTATTTT. Translating it yields CASSQEVGGVHTQYF.

This clone was counted a single time. The rearrangement joins TRBV6-6 to TRBJ1-2; D is perhaps TRBD1 (6 bases). With 4 bases removed from V and 4 bases from J, the gap between germline ends came to 10 bases. This CDR3 region has 13 residues. CDR1 MNHNY and CDR2 SVGAGI come from the germline V gene (reference sequence). The CDR3 here is CASSSGQSYGYTF. The CDR3 nucleotides are TGTGCCAGCAGTTCCGGACAGTCCTATGGCTACACCTTC.

The gene calls are TRBV6-5 and TRBJ1-1, with D perhaps matching TRBD1 (6 bases). CDR1 MNHEY and CDR2 SVGAGI come from the germline V gene. This CDR3 spans 14 amino acids. Trimming took 6 bases from V and 3 from J, leaving 14 bases between them. The CDR3 nucleotides read TGTGCCAGCAGGCAACACGCAGGGGACACTGAAGCTTTCTTT. Amino acid sequence: CASRQHAGDTEAFF.

The chain recombines TRBV10-3 with TRBJ2-3; a weak D match, TRBD1 (6 bases). The CDR3 loop spans 15 amino acids. V was clipped by 7 bases and J by 4 bases, with 18 bases between them. Germline assignment: CDR1 ENHRY and CDR2 SYGVKD. CDR3 residues: CAITPGAEVPDTQYF. The DNA for the CDR3 is TGTGCCATCACCCCAGGGGCCGAGGTGCCAGATACGCAGTATTTT.

The rearrangement uses TRBV6-6 and TRBJ1-1, with a weak D call TRBD1 (6 bases). Germline V gene lookup returns CDR1 MNHNY and CDR2 SVGAGI (reference sequence). There are 16 residues in the CDR3. V was cut by 2 bases and J by 0 bases, with 13 bases left in between. The CDR3 reads CASSYLTGVMNTEAFF. The CDR3, as DNA: TGTGCCAGCAGTTACCTGACAGGAGTCATGAACACTGAAGCTTTCTTT.

The gene calls are TRBV4-1 and TRBJ2-1; TRBD1 agrees at 12 bases. This CDR3 region has 16 residues. CDR1 MGHRA and CDR2 YSYEKL come from the germline V gene. Trimming cost V 3 bases and J 8 bases; bases outside gene matches: 8. CDR3 residues: CASSHTTGQGAYEQFF. In nucleotides, the CDR3 is TGCGCCAGCAGCCATACTACGGGACAGGGGGCCTATGAGCAGTTCTTC.

The chain employs TRBV6-5 and TRBJ1-1; D gene ambiguous. Germline V lookup: CDR1 MNHEY, CDR2 SVGAGI. The CDR3 runs to 16 residues. Trimming took off 2 bases at V and 2 bases at J, with 15 bases between the two ends. The CDR3 here is CASSYTHAGRNTEAFF. The CDR3 DNA reads as TGTGCCAGCAGTTACACCCATGCGGGGAGAAACACTGAAGCTTTCTTT.

V is TRBV5-4 and J is TRBJ2-3; 7 bases map to TRBD2. V lost 5 bases to trimming and J lost 2 bases; unmatched junction nucleotides: 11. This CDR3 has 16 amino acids. Germline lookup yields CDR1 SGHNT and CDR2 YYREEE (reference sequence). CDR3 residues: CASSLAGVGNTDTQYF. The CDR3 DNA sequence: TGTGCCAGCAGTCTTGCGGGGGTAGGGAACACAGATACGCAGTATTTT. Full variable domain (missing parts from reference TRBV5-4 and TRBJ2-3): ETGVTQSPTHLIKTRGQQVTLRCSSQSGHNTVSWYQQALGQGPQFIFQYYREEENGRGNFPPRFSGLQFPNYSSELNVNALELDDSALYLCASSLAGVGNTDTQYFGPGTRLTVL.

V usage is TRBV7-8 and J usage is TRBJ1-4, with 8 bases matching TRBD1. The V segment lost 6 bases and the J segment 5 bases; nucleotides outside the gene matches: 8. This CDR3 is 15 amino acids long. Germline lookup yields CDR1 SGHVS and CDR2 FQNEAQ. CDR3 sequence reads: CASRGPGQENEKLFF. In DNA, the CDR3 is TGTGCCAGCAGAGGACCGGGACAGGAAAATGAAAAACTGTTTTTT.

This chain uses TRBV5-1 with TRBJ1-1; TRBD1 aligns across 7 bases. The CDR3 is made up of 14 amino acids. Germline V gives CDR1 SGHRS, CDR2 YFSETQ. Unmatched junction bases numbered 2, after V lost 2 bases and J lost 1 base. CDR3 region: CASSFRGENTEAFF. DNA for the CDR3: TGCGCCAGCAGCTTCAGGGGGGAGAACACTGAAGCTTTCTTT.

This chain connects TRBV6-5 to TRBJ1-1; D might be TRBD1 (6 bases). CDR3 length equals 13 residues. Germline CDR1 is MNHEY and CDR2 is SVGAGI. The V end was cut by 11 bases, the J end by 3 bases, with 16 bases between. CDR3 in amino acids: CASRGGVHTEAFF. The CDR3 DNA sequence: TGTGCCTCCCGGGGGGGCGTGCACACTGAAGCTTTCTTT.

The CDR3 protein is CASSRGHTEAFF. The CDR3 DNA sequence: TGTGCCAGCTCAAGGGGGCACACTGAAGCTTTCTTT. This chain joins TRBV18 and TRBJ1-1; 7 bases are a match to TRBD1. The germline V gene encodes CDR1 KGHSH and CDR2 LQKENI. V lost 5 bases and J lost 3; bases outside the gene matches: 0. CDR3 length: 12 amino acids. Full variable domain (remainder filled in from reference TRBV18 and TRBJ1-1): NAGVMQNPRHLVRRRGQEARLRCSPMKGHSHVYWYRQLPEEGLKFMVYLQKENIIDESGMPKERFSAEFPKEGPSILRIQQVVRGDSAAYFCASSRGHTEAFFGQGTRLTVV.

The rearrangement uses TRBV19 and TRBJ2-4; D tentatively reads TRBD1 or TRBD2 (5 bases each). Trimming took off 6 bases at V and 0 bases at J, with 12 bases between the two ends. The CDR3 totals 15 residues. Germline V gives CDR1 LNHDA, CDR2 SQIVND (reference sequence). The DNA of the CDR3 is TGTGCCAGTAGCCTCGGGACGTTAGCCAAAAACATTCAGTACTTC. Amino acid sequence: CASSLGTLAKNIQYF.

With respect to this clone: Other DNA sequences in the same sample also yield this CDR3. The V and J genes are TRBV9 and TRBJ2-5; 8 nucleotides align to TRBD1. Germline V gene lookup returns CDR1 SGDLS and CDR2 YYNGEE. The CDR3 has 13 residues. The ends lost 0 bases at V and 5 bases at J; junction bases unmatched: 0. Here the CDR3 DNA reads TGTGCCAGCAGCGTAGCAGGGGGCGAGACCCAGTACTTC. This gives the protein CASSVAGGETQYF.

The chain joins TRBV7-2 to TRBJ2-5, with D hard to call. The CDR3 extends over 14 amino acids. Germline values: CDR1 SGHTA, CDR2 FQGNSA. V shed 0 bases and J shed 5 bases, with 10 bases lying between them. CDR3 nucleotide sequence: TGTGCCAGCAGCTTAGCGCCCTCGATTGAGACCCAGTACTTC. This gives the protein CASSLAPSIETQYF.

The table lists this clone with many counts. The chain recombines TRBV10-2 with TRBJ1-1; D is unclear. The CDR3 contains 12 residues. The germline gives CDR1 WSHSY, CDR2 SAAADI. The V end was cut by 3 bases, the J end by 2 bases, with 4 bases between. CDR3 coding DNA: TGCGCCAGCAGTGACCTAAACACTGAAGCTTTCTTT. It codes for CASSDLNTEAFF.

The rearrangement uses TRBV18 and TRBJ2-7; D ambiguous. CDR3 length: 16 residues. V lost 4 bases, J lost 2 bases, and 18 bases lay in between. Looked up from germline, CDR1 is KGHSH and CDR2 is LQKENI. The DNA of the CDR3 is TGTGCCAGCTCACGTCTGGCGGCAGGTAGCACCTACGAGCAGTACTTC. Translation gives CASSRLAAGSTYEQYF.

The chain joins TRBV4-1 to TRBJ1-5; D possibly corresponds to TRBD1 (5 bases). The CDR3 sequence is 16 residues long. V was cut by 0 bases and J by 7 bases, with 16 bases left in between. CDR1 is MGHRA, CDR2 YSYEKL, per germline. CDR3 nucleotides: TGCGCCAGCAGCCAAGATGACGGGGGTCATAAGCAGCCCCAGCATTTT. Its protein product is CASSQDDGGHKQPQHF.

A note on this clone: The DNA is omitted, as the CDR3 cannot be located on it reliably, and the CDR3 follows TCRdb's listing. The chain combines TRBV4-3 with TRBJ2-7; the DNA was not used to check the table's D call, TRBD2. The CDR3 region is 15 residues in length, termini included. Germline-derived CDR1 and CDR2 are LGHNA and YSLEER. This CDR3 is CASSSSRGGMYEQYF.

This chain joins TRBV5-5 and TRBJ2-2, with 8 bases lining up with TRBD1. Trimming at V came to 4 bases and at J to 1 base, leaving 3 bases not matched to a gene. Germline CDR1 is SGHKS and CDR2 is YYEKEE (reference sequence). The CDR3 runs 15 residues. CDR3 DNA: TGTGCCAGCAGCGACGACAGGGGGAACACCGGGGAGCTGTTTTTT. Translated, it gives CASSDDRGNTGELFF.

The chain links TRBV3-1 (or the pseudogene TRBV3-2) to TRBJ1-2; D ambiguous. Trimming took off 1 base at V and 4 bases at J, with 10 bases between the two ends. The CDR3 sequence is 14 residues long. The germline CDR1 and CDR2 sequences are LGHDT and YNNKEL (reference sequence). This CDR3 is CASSQGPGIYGYTF. The CDR3 DNA reads as TGTGCCAGCAGCCAAGGGCCGGGGATCTATGGCTACACCTTC.

The rearrangement links TRBV5-6 to TRBJ1-1; D possibly corresponds to TRBD1 (5 bases). CDR3 length equals 11 residues. Germline lookup yields CDR1 SGHDT and CDR2 YYEEEE. Trimming removed 4 bases from V and 10 bases from J, with 11 bases in between. CDR3 protein: CASSIGTGAFF. For the CDR3, the DNA is TGTGCCAGCAGCATAGGGACGGGAGCTTTCTTT.

This chain connects TRBV4-1 to TRBJ1-5; D unresolved. The CDR3 extends over 15 amino acids. V was cut by 1 base and J by 0 bases, with 7 bases left in between. CDR1 and CDR2 (germline): MGHRA, YSYEKL. CDR3 residues: CASSQAWNSNQPQHF. CDR3 bases: TGCGCCAGCAGCCAAGCGTGGAATAGCAATCAGCCCCAGCATTTT.

This clone has only a few counts. This sequence joins TRBV7-9 and TRBJ2-5, with TRBD2 matching over 7 bases. J was trimmed by 2 bases and V by 5 bases; bases with no gene match: 5. Germline loops: CDR1 SEHNR, CDR2 FQNEAQ (reference sequence). This CDR3 is 14 amino acids long. The CDR3, as DNA: TGTGCCAGCAGCAAAGCGGGACTTCAAGAGACCCAGTACTTC. Protein sequence: CASSKAGLQETQYF. Together with reference TRBV7-9 and TRBJ2-5, the CDR3 gives the full variable domain: DTGVSQNPRHKITKRGQNVTFRCDPISEHNRLYWYRQTLGQGPEFLTYFQNEAQLEKSRLLSDRFSAERPKGSFSTLEIQRTEQGDSAMYLCASSKAGLQETQYFGPGTRLLVL.

J is TRBJ2-7 and V is TRBV27, with 7 nucleotides matching TRBD2. This CDR3 spans 14 amino acids. V trimming: 7 bases; J trimming: 2 bases; junction bases outside the gene matches: 8. Germline lookup yields CDR1 MNHEY and CDR2 SMNVEV (reference sequence). DNA for the CDR3: TGTGCCAGCACTCCTTACGCGGGAGCCTACGAGCAGTACTTC. Encoded protein: CASTPYAGAYEQYF.

V usage is TRBV10-2 and J usage is TRBJ1-1; D is uncertain. CDR1 is WSHSY, CDR2 SAAADI, per germline. This CDR3 contains 13 residues. The ends were cut back, 5 bases at V and 2 bases at J, with 9 bases in the middle. CDR3 region: CASSSQANTEAFF. In nucleotides, the CDR3 is TGCGCCAGCAGTTCTCAGGCTAACACTGAAGCTTTCTTT.

This chain joins TRBV6-5 and TRBJ1-1; D unresolved. CDR3 length: 13 residues. Trimming removed 6 bases from V and 3 bases from J, with 11 bases in between. CDR1 and CDR2 (germline): MNHEY, SVGAGI. CDR3 residues: CASSTGGYTEAFF. As DNA, the CDR3 is TGTGCCAGCAGCACCGGAGGTTACACTGAAGCTTTCTTT.